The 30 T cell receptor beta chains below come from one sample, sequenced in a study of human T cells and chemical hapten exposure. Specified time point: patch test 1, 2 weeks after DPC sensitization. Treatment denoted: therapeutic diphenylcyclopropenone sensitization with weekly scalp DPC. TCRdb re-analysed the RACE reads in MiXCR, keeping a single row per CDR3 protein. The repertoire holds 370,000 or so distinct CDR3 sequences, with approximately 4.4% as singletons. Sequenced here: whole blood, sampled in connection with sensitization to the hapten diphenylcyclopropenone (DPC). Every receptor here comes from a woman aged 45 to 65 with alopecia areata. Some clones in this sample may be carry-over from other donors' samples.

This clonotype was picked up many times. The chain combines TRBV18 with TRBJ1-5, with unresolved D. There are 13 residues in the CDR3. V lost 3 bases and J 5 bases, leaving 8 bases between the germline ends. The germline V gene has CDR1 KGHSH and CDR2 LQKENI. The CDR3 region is CASSPKHDQPQHF. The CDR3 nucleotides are TGTGCCAGCTCACCTAAACATGATCAGCCCCAGCATTTT.

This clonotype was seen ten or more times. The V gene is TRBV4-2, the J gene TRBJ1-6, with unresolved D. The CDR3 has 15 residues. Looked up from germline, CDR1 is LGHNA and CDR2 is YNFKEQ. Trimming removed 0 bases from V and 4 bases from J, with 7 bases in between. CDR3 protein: CASSQDGQYNSPLHF. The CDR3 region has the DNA TGTGCCAGCAGCCAAGATGGGCAGTATAATTCACCCCTCCACTTT.

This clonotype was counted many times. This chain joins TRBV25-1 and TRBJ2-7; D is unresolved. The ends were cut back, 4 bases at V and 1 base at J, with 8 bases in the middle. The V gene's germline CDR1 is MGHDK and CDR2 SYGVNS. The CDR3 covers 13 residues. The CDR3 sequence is CASSGDGSYEQYF. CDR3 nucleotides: TGTGCCAGCAGTGGAGACGGGTCCTACGAGCAGTACTTC.

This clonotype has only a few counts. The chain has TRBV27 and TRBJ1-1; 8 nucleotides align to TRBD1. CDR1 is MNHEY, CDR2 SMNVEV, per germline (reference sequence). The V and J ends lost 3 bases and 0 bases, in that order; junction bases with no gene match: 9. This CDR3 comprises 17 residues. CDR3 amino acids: CASSFYPPGQVNTEAFF. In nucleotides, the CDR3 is TGTGCCAGCAGTTTTTACCCTCCGGGACAGGTGAACACTGAAGCTTTCTTT.

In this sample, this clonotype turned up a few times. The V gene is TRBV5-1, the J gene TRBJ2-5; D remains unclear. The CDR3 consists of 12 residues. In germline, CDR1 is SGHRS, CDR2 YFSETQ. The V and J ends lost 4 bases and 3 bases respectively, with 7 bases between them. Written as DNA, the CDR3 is TGCGCCAGCAGCATGGCCGAAGAGACCCAGTACTTC. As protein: CASSMAEETQYF.

The DNA for the CDR3 is TGTGCCAGTAGTATAGCGGCAGGGGAGGGCACAGATACGCAGTATTTT. Encoded protein: CASSIAAGEGTDTQYF. This rearrangement joins TRBV19 to TRBJ2-3; D assignment may be TRBD1 or TRBD2 (6 bases each). The CDR3 is 16 residues long. V dropped 1 base and J dropped 1 base, with 12 bases sitting between them. Germline assignment: CDR1 LNHDA and CDR2 SQIVND (reference sequence). The full variable domain, rest sourced from reference TRBV19 and TRBJ2-3, is DGGITQSPKYLFRKEGQNVTLSCEQNLNHDAMYWYRQDPGQGLRLIYYSQIVNDFQKGDIAEGYSVSREKKESFPLTVTSAQKNPTAFYLCASSIAAGEGTDTQYFGPGTRLTVL.

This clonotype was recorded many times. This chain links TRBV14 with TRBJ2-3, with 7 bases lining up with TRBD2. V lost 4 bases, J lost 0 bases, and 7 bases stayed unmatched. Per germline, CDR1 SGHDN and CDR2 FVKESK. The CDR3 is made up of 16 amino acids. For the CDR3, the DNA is TGTGCCAGCAGCCCTCACCTAGCGGCTAGCACAGATACGCAGTATTTT. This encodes CASSPHLAASTDTQYF.

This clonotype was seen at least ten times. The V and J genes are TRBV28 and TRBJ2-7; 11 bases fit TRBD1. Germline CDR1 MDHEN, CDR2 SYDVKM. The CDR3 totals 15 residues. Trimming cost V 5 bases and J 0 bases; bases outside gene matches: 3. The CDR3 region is CASSIGTGGSYEQYF. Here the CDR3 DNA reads TGTGCCAGCAGTATCGGGACAGGGGGCTCCTACGAGCAGTACTTC.

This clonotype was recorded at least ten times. The CDR3 nucleotides are TGTGCCACCCGGACTGCAACTAATGAAAAACTGTTTTTT. It specifies CATRTATNEKLFF. The gene calls are TRBV6-2 or TRBV6-3 and TRBJ1-4; D call uncertain. V gave up 10 bases and J gave up 0 bases, with 9 bases separating them. The germline V gene encodes CDR1 MNHEY and CDR2 SVGEGT. CDR3 length: 13 amino acids.

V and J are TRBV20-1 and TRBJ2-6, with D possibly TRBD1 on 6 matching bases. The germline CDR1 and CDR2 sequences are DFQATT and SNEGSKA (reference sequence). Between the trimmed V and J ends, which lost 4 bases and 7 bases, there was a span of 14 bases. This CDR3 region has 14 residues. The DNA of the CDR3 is TGCAGTGCTACCGGACAGCGTGGCGCCAACGTCCTGACTTTC. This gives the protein CSATGQRGANVLTF.

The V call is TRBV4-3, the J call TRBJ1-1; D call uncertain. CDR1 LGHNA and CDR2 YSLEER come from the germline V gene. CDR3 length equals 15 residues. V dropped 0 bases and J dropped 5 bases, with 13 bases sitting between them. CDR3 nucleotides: TGCGCCAGCAGCCAAGACATTCCTACCTGGACTGAAGCTTTCTTT. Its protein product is CASSQDIPTWTEAFF.

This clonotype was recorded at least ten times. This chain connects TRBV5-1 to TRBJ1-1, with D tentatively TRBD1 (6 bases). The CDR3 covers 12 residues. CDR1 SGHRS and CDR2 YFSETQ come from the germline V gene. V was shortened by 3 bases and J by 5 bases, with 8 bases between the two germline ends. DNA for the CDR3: TGCGCCAGCAGCTCAGGACAGACTGAAGCTTTCTTT. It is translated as CASSSGQTEAFF. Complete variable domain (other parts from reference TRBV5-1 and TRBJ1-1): KAGVTQTPRYLIKTRGQQVTLSCSPISGHRSVSWYQQTPGQGLQFLFEYFSETQRNKGNFPGRFSGRQFSNSRSEMNVSTLELGDSALYLCASSSGQTEAFFGQGTRLTVV.

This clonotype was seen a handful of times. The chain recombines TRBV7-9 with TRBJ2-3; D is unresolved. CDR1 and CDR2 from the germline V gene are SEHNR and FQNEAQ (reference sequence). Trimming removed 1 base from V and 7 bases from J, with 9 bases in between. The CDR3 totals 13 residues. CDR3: CASSLEGFHTQYF. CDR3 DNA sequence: TGTGCCAGCAGCTTAGAAGGTTTCCATACGCAGTATTTT.

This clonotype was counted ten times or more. Written as DNA, the CDR3 is TGTGCCAGCAGCCGACTAGCGGGGCTCACAGATACGCAGTATTTT. Translated, it gives CASSRLAGLTDTQYF. The chain links TRBV7-6 to TRBJ2-3, with TRBD2 identical over 11 bases. Germline CDR1 SGHVS, CDR2 FNYEAQ. The CDR3 extends over 15 amino acids. V gave up 5 bases and J gave up 2 bases; unmatched junction bases: 3.

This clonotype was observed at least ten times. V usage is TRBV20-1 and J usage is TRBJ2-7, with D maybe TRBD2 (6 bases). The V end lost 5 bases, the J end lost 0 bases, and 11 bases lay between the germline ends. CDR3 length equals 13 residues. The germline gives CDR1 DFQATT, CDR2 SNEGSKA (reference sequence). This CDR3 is CSARVAVSYEQYF. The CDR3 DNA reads TGCAGTGCTCGAGTAGCGGTCTCCTACGAGCAGTACTTC.

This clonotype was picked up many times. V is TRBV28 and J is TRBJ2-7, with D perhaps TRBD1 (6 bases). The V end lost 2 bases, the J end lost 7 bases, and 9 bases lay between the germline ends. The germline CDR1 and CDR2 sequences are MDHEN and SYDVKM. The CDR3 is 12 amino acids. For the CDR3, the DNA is TGTGCCAGCAGTTTAACCCAGGGGGAGCAGTACTTC. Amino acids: CASSLTQGEQYF.

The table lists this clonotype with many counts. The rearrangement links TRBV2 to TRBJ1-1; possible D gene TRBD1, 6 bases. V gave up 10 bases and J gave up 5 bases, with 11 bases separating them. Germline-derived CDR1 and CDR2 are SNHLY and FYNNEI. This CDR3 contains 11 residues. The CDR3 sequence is CATGVGTEAFF. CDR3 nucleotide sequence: TGTGCCACAGGGGTAGGAACTGAAGCTTTCTTT. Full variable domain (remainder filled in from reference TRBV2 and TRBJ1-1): EPEVTQTPSHQVTQMGQEVILRCVPISNHLYFYWYRQILGQKVEFLVSFYNNEISEKSEIFDDQFSVERPDGSNFTLKIRSTKLEDSAMYFCATGVGTEAFFGQGTRLTVV.

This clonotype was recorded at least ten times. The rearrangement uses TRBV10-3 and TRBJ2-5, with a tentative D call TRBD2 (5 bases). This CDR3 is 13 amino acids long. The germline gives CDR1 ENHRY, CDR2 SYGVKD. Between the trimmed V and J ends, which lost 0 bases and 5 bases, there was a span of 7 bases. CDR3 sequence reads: CAISESSGETQYF. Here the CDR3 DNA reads TGTGCCATCAGTGAGTCGTCGGGGGAGACCCAGTACTTC.

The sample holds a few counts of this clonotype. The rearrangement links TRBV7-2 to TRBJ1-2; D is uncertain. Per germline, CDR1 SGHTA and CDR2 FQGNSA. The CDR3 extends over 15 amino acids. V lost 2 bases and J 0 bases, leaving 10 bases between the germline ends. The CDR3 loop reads CASSLKGSANYGYTF. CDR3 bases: TGTGCCAGCAGCTTAAAGGGCTCAGCTAACTATGGCTACACCTTC. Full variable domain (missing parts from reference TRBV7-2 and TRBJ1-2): GAGVSQSPSNKVTEKGKDVELRCDPISGHTALYWYRQSLGQGLEFLIYFQGNSAPDKSGLPSDRFSAERTGGSVSTLTIQRTQQEDSAVYLCASSLKGSANYGYTFGSGTRLTVV.

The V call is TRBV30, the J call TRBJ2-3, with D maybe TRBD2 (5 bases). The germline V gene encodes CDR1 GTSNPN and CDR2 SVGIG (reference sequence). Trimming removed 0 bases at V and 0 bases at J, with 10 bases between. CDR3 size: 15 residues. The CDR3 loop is CAWSVLGISTDTQYF. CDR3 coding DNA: TGTGCCTGGAGTGTACTCGGGATTAGCACAGATACGCAGTATTTT.

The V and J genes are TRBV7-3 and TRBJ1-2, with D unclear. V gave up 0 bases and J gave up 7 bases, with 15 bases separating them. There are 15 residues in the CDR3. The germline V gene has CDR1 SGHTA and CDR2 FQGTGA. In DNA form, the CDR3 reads TGTGCCAGCAGCTTAACGCCGAACAACCCTATTGGCTACACCTTC. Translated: CASSLTPNNPIGYTF.

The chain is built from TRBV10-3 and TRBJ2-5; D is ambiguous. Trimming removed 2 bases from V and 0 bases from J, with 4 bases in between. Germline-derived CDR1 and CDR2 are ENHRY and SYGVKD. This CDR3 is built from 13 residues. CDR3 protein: CAISEEHQETQYF. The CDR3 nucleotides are TGTGCCATCAGTGAGGAGCACCAAGAGACCCAGTACTTC.

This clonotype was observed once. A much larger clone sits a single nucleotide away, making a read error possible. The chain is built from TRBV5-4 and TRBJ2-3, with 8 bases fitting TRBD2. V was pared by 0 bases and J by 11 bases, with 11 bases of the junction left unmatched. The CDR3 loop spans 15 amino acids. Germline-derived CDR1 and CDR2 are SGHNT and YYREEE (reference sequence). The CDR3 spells CASSLESDSGARQYF. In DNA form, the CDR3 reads TGTGCCAGCAGCTTGGAATCGGATAGCGGGGCCCGGCAGTATTTT.

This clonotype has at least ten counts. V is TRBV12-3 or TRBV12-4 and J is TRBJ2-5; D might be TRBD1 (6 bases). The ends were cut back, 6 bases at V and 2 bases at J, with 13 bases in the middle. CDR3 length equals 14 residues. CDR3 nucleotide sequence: TGTGCCAGCAGCCCCCCGGGACATCAAGAGACCCAGTACTTC. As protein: CASSPPGHQETQYF.

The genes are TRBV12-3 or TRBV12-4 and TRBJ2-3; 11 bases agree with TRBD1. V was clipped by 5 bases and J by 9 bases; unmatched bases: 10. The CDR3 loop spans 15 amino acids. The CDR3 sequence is CASSGWDRGSDTQYF. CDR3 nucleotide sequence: TGTGCCAGCAGTGGGTGGGACAGGGGGTCGGACACGCAGTATTTT.

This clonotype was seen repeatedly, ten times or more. The chain's CDR3 is CREDGLNEKLFF. CDR3 sequence (DNA): TGCAGGGAGGACGGGCTTAATGAAAAACTGTTTTTT. The chain combines TRBV20-1 with TRBJ1-4; no firm D call. The germline gives CDR1 DFQATT, CDR2 SNEGSKA (reference sequence). CDR3 size: 12 residues.

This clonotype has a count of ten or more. CDR3 in amino acids: CASSESREPTGELFF. CDR3 DNA sequence: TGTGCCAGCAGTGAGTCGCGGGAGCCTACCGGGGAGCTGTTTTTT. The V call is TRBV6-4, the J call TRBJ2-2; TRBD2 matches at 7 bases. CDR1 and CDR2 from the germline V gene are MRHNA and SNTAGT. The CDR3 loop spans 15 amino acids. V trimming: 3 bases; J trimming: 5 bases; junction bases outside the gene matches: 6.

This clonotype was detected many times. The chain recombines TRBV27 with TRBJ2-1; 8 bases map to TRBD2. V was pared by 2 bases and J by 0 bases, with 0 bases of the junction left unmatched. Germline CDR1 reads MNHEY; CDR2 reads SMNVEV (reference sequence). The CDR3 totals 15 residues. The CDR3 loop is CASSLSGSSYNEQFF. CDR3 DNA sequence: TGTGCCAGCAGTTTAAGCGGGAGCTCCTACAATGAGCAGTTCTTC.

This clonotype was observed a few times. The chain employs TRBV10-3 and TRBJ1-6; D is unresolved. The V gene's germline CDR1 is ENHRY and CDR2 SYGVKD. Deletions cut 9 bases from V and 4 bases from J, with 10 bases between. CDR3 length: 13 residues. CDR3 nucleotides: TGTGCCATTGGTACAGCATATAATTCACCCCTCCACTTT. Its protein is CAIGTAYNSPLHF.

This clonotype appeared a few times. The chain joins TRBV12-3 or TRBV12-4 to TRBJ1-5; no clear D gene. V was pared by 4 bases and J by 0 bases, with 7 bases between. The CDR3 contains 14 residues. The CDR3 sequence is CASSSSASNQPQHF. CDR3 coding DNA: TGTGCCAGCAGTTCCTCAGCTAGCAATCAGCCCCAGCATTTT.